This T cell receptor beta chain emerged from a study of cytomegalovirus exposure and HLA in healthy donors. This clone turned up a few times. Antigen: not known. Other DNA sequences in this specimen translate into the identical CDR3. This PCR relied on a set of 60 Vbeta primers and 13 Jbeta primers. TCRdb's copy holds only in-frame clones and misses some; the assay was immunoSEQ multiplex PCR. Altogether roughly 130,000 clones are present, about 63% being singletons, with the ten largest covering less than 2%. This CDR3 is 15 amino acids long. Looked up from germline, CDR1 is SGHRS and CDR2 is YFSETQ. J gave up 3 bases and V 0 bases, and 1 base lay outside the gene matches. Findings and limits, study-wide: Per a later analysis, 18,000 or so TCR beta sequences showed association with HLA alleles at 0.05 false discovery rate. Per published reports, the classifier diagnosed cytomegalovirus status with high specificity and sensitivity. Presence/absence analyses treated sequencing depth as roughly uniform across donors.

V gene TRBV5-1 combines with J gene TRBJ2-1, with 9 bases identical to TRBD2. Sequenced sample: PBMCs. The origin of this receptor is a young man in good health and CMV-seropositive. DNA for the CDR3: TGCGCCAGCAGCTTGGGACTAGCGGTCTACAATGAGCAGTTCTTC. This translates into CASSLGLAVYNEQFF.